Below, 5 T cell receptor beta chains from the same sample are listed, as sequenced in a study of T cell responses to AZD1222 COVID-19 vaccine. Sequencing was performed with immunoSEQ multiplex PCR; in TCRdb, only in-frame clones are kept and a portion is missing. The sample has tens of thousands of clones, 91% seen once. Here the sequenced sample was peripheral blood, taken on day 0 of MenACWY control vaccination. Receptors were obtained from an adult in good health.

This chain uses TRBV6-5 with TRBJ1-6; D is possibly TRBD1 (6 bases). V was clipped by 6 bases and J by 8 bases, with 14 bases between them. Germline lookup yields CDR1 MNHEY and CDR2 SVGAGI. This CDR3 contains 14 residues. Written as DNA, the CDR3 is TGTGCCAGCAGGCTCACAGGGTGGGATTCACCCCTCCACTTT. Residues: CASRLTGWDSPLHF.

CDR3 residues: CASSDGQAYEQYF. The CDR3 DNA sequence: TGCGCCAGCAGTGATGGACAGGCCTACGAGCAGTACTTC. The gene calls are TRBV10-1 and TRBJ2-7; 7 nucleotides align to TRBD1. Germline trimming cut 3 bases from V and 2 bases from J; bases unmatched to any gene: 1. Germline loops: CDR1 WNHNN, CDR2 SYGVQD (reference sequence). The CDR3 totals 13 residues.

The chain couples TRBV12-3 or TRBV12-4 to TRBJ2-5, with a weak D call TRBD2 (6 bases). CDR3 size: 12 residues. Trimming took 3 bases from V and 8 from J, leaving 10 bases between them. CDR3 in DNA: TGTGCCAGCAGTTTGGGGACTTCAACCCAGTACTTC. Translation: CASSLGTSTQYF.

This clone was seen just once. The chain links TRBV11-2 to TRBJ1-1; 7 bases line up with TRBD1. Per the germline V gene, CDR1 is SGHAT and CDR2 is FQNNGV. The CDR3 has 15 residues. The trim removed 6 bases at V and 5 bases at J, leaving 12 bases unmatched. CDR3 in amino acids: CASSSLTGLDTEAFF. As DNA, the CDR3 is TGTGCCAGCAGTTCCCTGACAGGGCTGGATACTGAAGCTTTCTTT.

The genes are TRBV19 and TRBJ2-7; D is perhaps TRBD1 (5 bases). Germline CDR1 and CDR2: LNHDA and SQIVND (reference sequence). Trimming removed 5 bases at V and 2 bases at J, with 13 bases between. The CDR3 is 14 residues long. DNA of the CDR3: TGTGCCAGTAGTCCAACACAGGTTACCTACGAGCAGTACTTC. Protein sequence: CASSPTQVTYEQYF.